Listed below are T cell receptor beta chains from one sample, sequenced in a study of blood T cells in healthy people across ages. TCRdb ran MiXCR on the 5' RACE reads and lists one entry per CDR3 protein. The profile shows around 1,600,000 distinct CDR3 sequences, approximately 39% of them singletons. The specimen was blood. The receptors come from a woman between 18 and 30 years old in good health. The CDR3 runs from the conserved cysteine through the conserved F or W. The order of the fields is V gene, J gene, CDR3 protein.

>TRBV7-9|TRBJ1-4
CASSYGVNEKLFF
>TRBV24-1|TRBJ1-2
CATSDLNHGYTF
>TRBV4-3|TRBJ1-2
CASSQELGQGRGANYGYTF
>TRBV9|TRBJ2-7
CASSVSGDTTYEQYF
>TRBV4-1|TRBJ1-2
CASSPGTGWLYGYTF
>TRBV12-3/TRBV12-4|TRBJ2-4
CASSFRPRAKNIQYF
>TRBV29-1|TRBJ2-3
CSVNGQATDTQYF
>TRBV20-1|TRBJ1-2
CSARDRGGNYGYTF
>TRBV5-1|TRBJ2-1
CASSASILAEAHNEQFF
>TRBV7-2|TRBJ2-3
CASSLANRGVATDTQYF
>TRBV28|TRBJ1-2
CASSVPQYNYGYTF
>TRBV29-1|TRBJ2-5
CSVAQGRETQYF
>TRBV28|TRBJ2-1
CASSFILSYNEQFF
>TRBV10-3|TRBJ2-5
CAITSGLAGKETQYF
>TRBV9|TRBJ1-1
CASSGGQNTEAFF
>TRBV9|TRBJ2-1
CASSGELAGLYNEQFF
>TRBV5-1|TRBJ2-1
CASCLDGYSYNEQFF
>TRBV9|TRBJ2-1
CASSIAGGSSYNEQFF
>TRBV10-3|TRBJ2-3
CAISEISGGPGDTQYF
>TRBV28|TRBJ2-1
CASSSPSWSSYNEQFF
>TRBV11-3|TRBJ2-3
CASSLGPPDYNTQYF
>TRBV5-1|TRBJ1-2
CASRPSYRQTGGYTF
>TRBV6-2/TRBV6-3|TRBJ2-7
CASHLYNYEQYF
>TRBV19|TRBJ2-7
CASTGAPSYNEQYF
>TRBV11-2|TRBJ2-7
CASAGPSYEQYF
>TRBV21-1|TRBJ1-1
CASTHSDRGIGEAFF
>TRBV7-8|TRBJ1-4
CASSTTTTNEKLFF
>TRBV11-2|.
CASSLRAGLALEPYNEQYF
>TRBV24-1|TRBJ2-7
CATSDTSSYEQYF
>TRBV29-1|TRBJ2-5
CSVGRGAAQETQYF
>TRBV7-9|.
CASTLSPYEQYF
>TRBV14|TRBJ2-7
CASSQAITYEQYF
>TRBV7-8|TRBJ2-5
CASSLELVGETQYF
>TRBV27|TRBJ2-5
CASSSQQGRETQYF
>TRBV4-3|TRBJ2-5
CASSHPKGGRLQETQYF
>TRBV7-3|TRBJ2-5
CASSATGTGVVETQYF
>TRBV7-2|TRBJ1-1
CASSLARPGSGTEAFF
>TRBV24-1|TRBJ1-1
CATSDSRQGNTEAFF
>TRBV29-1|TRBJ2-5
CSVGSLAEETQYF
>TRBV4-3|TRBJ2-1
CASSQDALAGDEQFF
>TRBV20-1|TRBJ2-1
CSVKGYETQFF
>TRBV7-2|TRBJ2-3
CASSLVTAGAEDTQYF
>TRBV19|TRBJ2-1
CASKTARTSSYNEQFF
>TRBV6-6|.
CASSYLTVETQYF
>TRBV7-9|TRBJ1-2
CASSLPGIDYGYTF